These 17 T cell receptor beta chains were all obtained from the same sample, sequenced in a study of T-cell reconstitution after alpha-beta-depleted transplantation in children. The library targeted TCRbeta and was prepared with unique molecular identifiers. TCRdb re-called the PCR reads with MiXCR, one entry per CDR3 protein. The sample has about 350,000 distinct CDR3 sequences; approximately 12% are singletons. The starting material was PBMCs, obtained from the stem cell graft. The origin of the receptors is a human donor who donated a stem cell graft to a child with Fanconi anemia.

This clonotype was detected many times. The chain uses TRBV11-2 and TRBJ2-1; D is unresolved. This CDR3 has 17 residues. V was pared by 2 bases and J by 1 base, with 15 bases between. Germline CDR1 is SGHAT and CDR2 is FQNNGV. The CDR3 sequence: CASSLIAAVLSYNEQFF. DNA of the CDR3: TGTGCCAGCAGCTTAATCGCGGCCGTATTGTCCTACAATGAGCAGTTCTTC.

The rearrangement links TRBV4-2 to TRBJ2-5; no clear D gene. V lost 0 bases to trimming and J lost 4 bases, with 12 bases between them. The CDR3 totals 15 residues. CDR1 is LGHNA, CDR2 YNFKEQ, per germline. This CDR3 reads CASSQDSEARETQYF. CDR3 coding DNA: TGTGCCAGCAGCCAAGATTCGGAAGCTCGAGAGACCCAGTACTTC.

This clonotype has more than one count but fewer than ten. The chain employs TRBV2 and TRBJ2-5; 7 bases line up with TRBD2. Trimming cost V 3 bases and J 6 bases; bases outside gene matches: 7. The germline gives CDR1 SNHLY, CDR2 FYNNEI. The CDR3 loop spans 14 amino acids. The CDR3 DNA reads as TGTGCCAGCAGTGATGCAACTAGCGCCCAGACCCAGTACTTC. Protein: CASSDATSAQTQYF.

This sequence joins TRBV5-8 and TRBJ1-6; 11 nucleotides agree with TRBD1. The trim removed 2 bases at V and 7 bases at J, leaving 5 bases unmatched. The germline V gene encodes CDR1 SGHTS and CDR2 YDEGEE. The CDR3 is 16 residues long. The CDR3 sequence: CASSFSGTGGNSPLHF. CDR3 bases: TGTGCCAGCAGCTTCTCCGGGACAGGGGGGAATTCACCCCTCCACTTT.

In its sample, this clonotype was seen many times. This chain uses TRBV7-2 with TRBJ2-1; 12 bases fit TRBD2. The CDR3 has 17 amino acids. Trimming cost V 2 bases and J 6 bases; bases outside gene matches: 8. CDR1 and CDR2 from the germline V gene are SGHTA and FQGNSA. This CDR3 is CASSLWASGGAGNEQFF. The CDR3 DNA reads as TGTGCCAGCAGCTTATGGGCTAGCGGGGGGGCTGGCAATGAGCAGTTCTTC.

The chain links TRBV4-3 to TRBJ2-5, with D possibly matching TRBD2 (5 bases). Trimming took off 0 bases at V and 5 bases at J, with 13 bases between the two ends. The CDR3 has 15 amino acids. CDR1 LGHNA and CDR2 YSLEER come from the germline V gene. This CDR3 is CASSQESASGETQYF. DNA of the CDR3: TGCGCCAGCAGCCAAGAGTCAGCTTCGGGGGAGACCCAGTACTTC.

This clonotype was counted only a few times. This chain joins TRBV12-5 and TRBJ1-2; the D is unclear. The germline V gene has CDR1 LGHNT and CDR2 FRNRAP. The CDR3 runs to 11 residues. V was trimmed by 2 bases and J by 2 bases, leaving 0 bases between them. CDR3 nucleotides: TGTGCTAGTGGTTTGAACTATGGCTACACCTTC. Its protein is CASGLNYGYTF.

This clonotype was seen a handful of times. V usage is TRBV7-2 and J usage is TRBJ2-3, with 8 bases lining up with TRBD2. V lost 7 bases, J lost 1 base, and 4 bases stayed unmatched. The germline V gene encodes CDR1 SGHTA and CDR2 FQGNSA. The CDR3 is made up of 14 amino acids. CDR3 sequence reads: CASNYGGGTDTQYF. The CDR3 coding sequence is TGTGCCAGCAACTACGGGGGGGGCACAGATACGCAGTATTTT.

This clonotype was recorded many times. The chain uses TRBV6-1 and TRBJ1-2, with 7 bases fitting TRBD1. The junction had 13 bases not matched to a gene; V was cut back by 6 bases and J by 3 bases. CDR1 is MNHNS, CDR2 SASEGT, per germline. This CDR3 contains 16 residues. The CDR3: CASSDQTTGEDYGYTF. In DNA form, the CDR3 reads TGTGCCAGCAGCGATCAGACTACAGGGGAGGACTATGGCTACACCTTC.

At least ten counts were recorded for this clonotype. The rearrangement joins TRBV30 to TRBJ2-7; 7 nucleotides line up with TRBD2. Trimming cost V 1 base and J 1 base; bases outside gene matches: 1. Germline assignment: CDR1 GTSNPN and CDR2 SVGIG (reference sequence). The length of the CDR3 is 13 residues. The CDR3 loop is CAWSGGGSYEQYF. CDR3 bases: TGTGCCTGGAGTGGCGGGGGATCCTACGAGCAGTACTTC.

This chain joins TRBV27 and TRBJ2-7; 8 bases match TRBD1. V shed 5 bases and J 0 bases; nucleotides not matched to a gene: 9. CDR1 is MNHEY and CDR2 is SMNVEV in the germline V gene (reference sequence). This CDR3 has 16 amino acids. The CDR3 DNA follows: TGTGCCAGCAGTCCCCAGACAGGGGCCAGCTCCTACGAGCAGTACGTC. Its protein product is CASSPQTGASSYEQYV.

The CDR3 sequence is CASSQDPGSYEQYF. CDR3 DNA sequence: TGCGCCAGCAGCCAAGATCCGGGCAGCTACGAGCAGTACTTC. The rearrangement uses TRBV4-3 and TRBJ2-7; D gene unclear. The V end was cut by 0 bases, the J end by 3 bases, with 9 bases between. Germline CDR1 and CDR2: LGHNA and YSLEER. The CDR3 covers 14 residues.

This clonotype was seen at least ten times. The genes are TRBV12-3 or TRBV12-4 and TRBJ1-1; no reliable D call. The CDR3 covers 13 residues. V was cut by 3 bases and J by 1 base, with 6 bases left in between. CDR3 residues: CASSFISNTEAFF. The DNA for the CDR3 is TGTGCCAGCAGTTTTATTTCGAACACTGAAGCTTTCTTT.

This chain joins TRBV7-2 and TRBJ2-5; D possibly matches TRBD1 or TRBD2 (5 bases each). The CDR3 extends over 14 amino acids. Germline CDR1 and CDR2: SGHTA and FQGNSA. The V end lost 5 bases, the J end lost 5 bases, and 15 bases lay between the germline ends. This CDR3 is CASSRAIGAETQYF. The CDR3 coding sequence is TGTGCCAGCAGCAGGGCCATCGGGGCGGAGACCCAGTACTTC.

The chain recombines TRBV29-1 with TRBJ2-2, with TRBD2 matching 13 bases. CDR1 SQVTM and CDR2 ANQGSEA come from the germline V gene. The V and J ends lost 6 bases and 6 bases, in that order; junction bases with no gene match: 10. The CDR3 is 16 amino acids. Written as DNA, the CDR3 is TGCAGCGTCCAAGGACTAGCGGGGGCCGGGGCCGGGGAGCTGTTTTTT. Its protein product is CSVQGLAGAGAGELFF.

The V and J genes are TRBV5-1 and TRBJ2-7; 9 nucleotides agree with TRBD1. The V gene's germline CDR1 is SGHRS and CDR2 YFSETQ. V gave up 0 bases and J gave up 3 bases; unmatched junction bases: 1. This CDR3 has 14 amino acids. The CDR3 coding sequence is TGCGCCAGCAGCTTGGGACAGGGGGACTACGAGCAGTACGTC. Translating gives CASSLGQGDYEQYV.

This clonotype was seen repeatedly, ten times or more. The chain combines TRBV20-1 with TRBJ2-7, with no clear D. Trimming pared 6 bases from V and 7 bases from J, leaving 13 bases between. The CDR3 length is 11 residues. Germline V gene sequence: CDR1 DFQATT, CDR2 SNEGSKA (reference sequence). The CDR3 loop is CSASQGREQYV. In DNA, the CDR3 is TGCAGTGCGTCGCAAGGAAGGGAGCAGTACGTC.